The TCR beta chain under discussion was sequenced for a study of blood T cell repertoires in COVID-19. Cohorts were based on clinical histories the participants reported. The CDR3 has 13 residues. The V and J ends lost 4 bases and 1 base respectively, with 7 bases between them. Germline V CDR1 and CDR2: LGHDT, YNNKEL (reference sequence). Data came from immunoSEQ multiplex PCR; TCRdb stores just in-frame clones and leaves some out. Of approximately 400,000 clones listed, around four fifths are singletons. This sequence was found in a woman in her forties or fifties who had recovered from COVID-19. The chain is built from TRBV3-1 (or the pseudogene TRBV3-2) and TRBJ1-1, with D possibly being TRBD1 (5 bases). Sequences were obtained from PBMCs or T cells enriched from blood (not recorded which). Here the CDR3 DNA reads TGTGCCAGCAGCCGGACATCGAACACTGAAGCTTTCTTT. It yields the protein CASSRTSNTEAFF.